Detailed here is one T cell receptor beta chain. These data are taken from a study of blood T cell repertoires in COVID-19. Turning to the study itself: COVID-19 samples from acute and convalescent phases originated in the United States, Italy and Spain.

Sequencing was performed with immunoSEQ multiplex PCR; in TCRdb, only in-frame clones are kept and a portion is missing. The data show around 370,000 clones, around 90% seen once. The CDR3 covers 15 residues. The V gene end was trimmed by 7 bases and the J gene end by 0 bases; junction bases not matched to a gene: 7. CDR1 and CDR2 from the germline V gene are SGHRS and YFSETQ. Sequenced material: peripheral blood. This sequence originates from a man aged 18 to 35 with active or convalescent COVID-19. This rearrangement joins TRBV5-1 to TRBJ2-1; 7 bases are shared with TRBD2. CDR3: CASAHGRSSYNEQFF. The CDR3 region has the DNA TGCGCCAGCGCACACGGGAGGAGCTCCTACAATGAGCAGTTCTTC.